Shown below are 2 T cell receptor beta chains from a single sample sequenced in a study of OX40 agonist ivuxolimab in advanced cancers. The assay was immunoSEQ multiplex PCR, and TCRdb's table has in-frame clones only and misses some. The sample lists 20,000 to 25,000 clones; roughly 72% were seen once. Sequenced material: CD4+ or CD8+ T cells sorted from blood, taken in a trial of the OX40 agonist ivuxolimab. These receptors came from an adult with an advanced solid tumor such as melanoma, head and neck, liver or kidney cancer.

In nucleotides, the CDR3 is TGTGCCAGCATGGGGGGAATGAGGTGGGAAAAACTGTTTTTT. As protein: CASMGGMRWEKLFF. The gene calls are TRBV28 and TRBJ1-4; possible D gene TRBD1, 5 bases. Trimming left V 7 bases short and J 8 bases short, with 17 bases between. Germline V gene lookup returns CDR1 MDHEN and CDR2 SYDVKM. The CDR3 is 14 amino acids.

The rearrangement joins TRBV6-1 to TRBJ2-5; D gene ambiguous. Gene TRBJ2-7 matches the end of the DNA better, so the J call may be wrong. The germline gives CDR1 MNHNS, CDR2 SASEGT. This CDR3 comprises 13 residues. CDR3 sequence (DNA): TGTGCCAGCAGAAGCAGCAGGTTCTACGAGCAGTACTTC. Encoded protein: CASRSSRFYEQYF.